The clone carrying this TCR beta chain was observed many times. The antigen is undetermined. The CDR3 has 16 amino acids. Looked up from germline, CDR1 is MNHEY and CDR2 is SVGAGI. The V and J ends lost 0 bases and 1 base respectively, with 10 bases between them. This entry is derived from a study of CD8 T cells in ankylosing spondylitis. The study, taken as a whole, reports: Those disease-linked clones were CD8+; they were also relatively rare in peripheral blood.

Molecular-barcoded quantitative 5'-RACE produced these TCR beta libraries. One entry per CDR3 protein results from TCRdb running MiXCR on the 5' RACE reads. This sample has 250,000 or so distinct CDR3 sequences, with roughly 10% found just once. This chain joins TRBV6-5 and TRBJ2-1; TRBD2 is a possible D gene (6 bases). The TCR sequence derives from a male donor with ankylosing spondylitis or in good health (not recorded which). Sequencing was done on a sample of blood, either unsorted or a sorted T cell fraction (not recorded which). CDR3 sequence (DNA): TGTGCCAGCAGTTACTCGGGGGGTGATTCCTACAATGAGCAGTTCTTC. This sequence encodes CASSYSGGDSYNEQFF.